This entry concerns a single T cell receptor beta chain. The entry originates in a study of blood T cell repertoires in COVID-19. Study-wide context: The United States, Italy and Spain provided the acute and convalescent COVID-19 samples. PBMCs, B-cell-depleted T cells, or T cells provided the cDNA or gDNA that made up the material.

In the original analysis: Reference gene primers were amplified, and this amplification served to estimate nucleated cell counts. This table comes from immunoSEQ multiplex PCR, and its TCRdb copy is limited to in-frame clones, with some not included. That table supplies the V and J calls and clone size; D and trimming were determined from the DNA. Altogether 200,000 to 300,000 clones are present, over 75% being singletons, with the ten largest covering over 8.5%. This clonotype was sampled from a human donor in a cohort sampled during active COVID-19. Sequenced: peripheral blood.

CDR3 nucleotides: TGCAGTGCTAGTGTCAGGGGCTTCTACACCTTC. Protein: CSASVRGFYTF. The chain combines TRBV20-1 with TRBJ1-2; D possibly corresponds to TRBD1 (6 bases). Trimming took off 3 bases at V and 10 bases at J, with 12 bases between the two ends. CDR3 length: 11 residues. Germline V gene data show CDR1 as DFQATT and CDR2 as SNEGSKA (reference sequence).